This T cell receptor (beta chain) was profiled in a study of early stage breast cancer tumors. Germline V lookup: CDR1 LNHDA, CDR2 SQIVND (reference sequence). The CDR3 length is 15 residues. With 5 bases removed from V and 6 bases from J, the gap between germline ends came to 16 bases. Measured with immunoSEQ multiplex PCR; TCRdb has only the in-frame clones, and not every one. Of some 9,700 clones detected, about four fifths appear once; the ten largest clones hold 7% to 9.5%. The sequenced sample was normal breast tissue next to the tumor. The V and J genes are TRBV19 and TRBJ1-4, with D unresolved. The sequence came from a middle-aged person with breast cancer. The CDR3: CASSVSLNLDEKLFF. CDR3 sequence (DNA): TGTGCCAGTAGTGTATCGTTGAACTTAGATGAAAAACTGTTTTTT. Full variable domain (remainder filled in from reference TRBV19 and TRBJ1-4): DGGITQSPKYLFRKEGQNVTLSCEQNLNHDAMYWYRQDPGQGLRLIYYSQIVNDFQKGDIAEGYSVSREKKESFPLTVTSAQKNPTAFYLCASSVSLNLDEKLFFGSGTQLSVL.